A single sample is the source of the 25 T cell receptor beta chains below, sequenced in a study of cytomegalovirus exposure and HLA in healthy donors (dated by TCRdb to 2017 to 2019). Libraries were constructed by the immunoSEQ multiplex PCR assay. For the multiplex PCR, a mixture combining 60 forward primers for TCR Vbeta segments and 13 reverse primers for TCR Jbeta segments was used. TCRdb took over this immuneACCESS table, retaining in-frame rearrangements with V and J assigned. Such tables are incomplete; in checked studies, under half of the missing clones stem from an unresolved V gene, and the remainder is unexplained. This sample's listing comprises about 140,000 clones. Approximately 2.6% of the sample is in the top ten clones. The sequenced sample was PBMCs. The receptors here all came from a man between 40 and 49 years old in good health and CMV-seronegative.

This rearrangement joins TRBV5-1 to TRBJ1-4, with D possibly TRBD1 on 5 matching bases. Trimming pared 5 bases from V and 4 bases from J, leaving 12 bases between. Germline V gives CDR1 SGHRS, CDR2 YFSETQ. CDR3 size: 14 residues. For the CDR3, the DNA is TGCGCCAGCAGACCAGGGTCGGGTAATGAAAAACTGTTTTTT. Encoded protein: CASRPGSGNEKLFF.

This chain's CDR3 is CASSGRDSAYEQYF. The CDR3 coding sequence is TGTGCCAGCAGCGGACGGGACAGTGCGTACGAGCAGTACTTC. The chain joins TRBV9 to TRBJ2-7, with 7 bases aligning to TRBD1. Germline V gene lookup returns CDR1 SGDLS and CDR2 YYNGEE. J gave up 4 bases and V 3 bases, and 7 bases lay outside the gene matches. This CDR3 is 14 amino acids long. The entire variable domain, with the rest obtained from reference TRBV9 and TRBJ2-7, is as follows: DSGVTQTPKHLITATGQRVTLRCSPRSGDLSVYWYQQSLDQGLQFLIQYYNGEERAKGNILERFSAQQFPDLHSELNLSSLELGDSALYFCASSGRDSAYEQYFGPGTRLTVT.

This chain joins TRBV28 and TRBJ1-5; a weak D match, TRBD1 (6 bases). This CDR3 contains 17 residues. V was pared by 5 bases and J by 4 bases, with 21 bases between. Germline values: CDR1 MDHEN, CDR2 SYDVKM. The CDR3 loop reads CASSLGQNRYWNQPQHF. Here the CDR3 DNA reads TGTGCCAGCAGTCTCGGACAGAATCGCTATTGGAATCAGCCCCAGCATTTT. Full variable domain (remainder filled in from reference TRBV28 and TRBJ1-5): DVKVTQSSRYLVKRTGEKVFLECVQDMDHENMFWYRQDPGLGLRLIYFSYDVKMKEKGDIPEGYSVSREKKERFSLILESASTNQTSMYLCASSLGQNRYWNQPQHFGDGTRLSIL.

V and J are TRBV7-2 and TRBJ2-2; TRBD2 might be the D (5 bases). The V gene lost 3 bases and the J gene lost 3 bases, with 14 bases spanning the gap. The CDR3 consists of 16 residues. Germline loops: CDR1 SGHTA, CDR2 FQGNSA. The DNA of the CDR3 is TGTGCCAGCAGCTTCTTCGGTAGAGCGGACACCGGGGAGCTGTTTTTT. Residues: CASSFFGRADTGELFF.

The chain recombines TRBV7-6 with TRBJ2-1, with TRBD2 matching over 12 bases. The junction had 8 bases not matched to a gene; V was cut back by 1 base and J by 7 bases. CDR3 length: 17 amino acids. Germline CDR1 SGHVS, CDR2 FNYEAQ. Here the CDR3 reads CASSLGILAGGQNEQFF. The CDR3 DNA reads as TGTGCCAGCAGCTTAGGTATCCTAGCGGGGGGGCAGAATGAGCAGTTCTTC.

Comments on this clone: The same CDR3 also results from other DNA sequences found in this sample. The chain couples TRBV27 to TRBJ1-1; 9 bases match TRBD1. Germline V gene data show CDR1 as MNHEY and CDR2 as SMNVEV (reference sequence). The CDR3 totals 15 residues. The V gene end was trimmed by 4 bases and the J gene end by 4 bases; junction bases not matched to a gene: 7. CDR3 sequence reads: CASSSWTGVGTEAFF. The CDR3, as DNA: TGTGCCAGCAGTTCCTGGACAGGGGTAGGCACTGAAGCTTTCTTT.

The chain links TRBV6-5 to TRBJ2-1, with 9 nucleotides matching TRBD1. This CDR3 region has 16 residues. The trim removed 2 bases at V and 8 bases at J, leaving 10 bases unmatched. Per the germline V gene, CDR1 is MNHEY and CDR2 is SVGAGI. Here the CDR3 reads CASSYPGGTGSYEQFF. The CDR3 DNA reads as TGTGCCAGCAGTTACCCCGGCGGGACAGGGTCGTATGAGCAGTTCTTC.

The chain joins TRBV5-6 to TRBJ1-1; maybe TRBD1 (6 bases). There are 14 residues in the CDR3. V lost 6 bases and J 10 bases, leaving 22 bases between the germline ends. CDR1 SGHDT and CDR2 YYEEEE come from the germline V gene. The CDR3 here is CASNTRWQGRGAFF. The CDR3 region has the DNA TGTGCCAGCAACACCCGCTGGCAGGGGAGAGGAGCTTTCTTT.

The chain is built from TRBV18 and TRBJ1-4, with D perhaps matching TRBD1 (5 bases). The V gene's germline CDR1 is KGHSH and CDR2 LQKENI. CDR3 size: 16 residues. Deletions cut 2 bases from V and 3 bases from J, with 13 bases between. CDR3 DNA: TGTGCCAGCTCACCAAATGGGGCGGCAGCTAATGAAAAACTGTTTTTT. It encodes CASSPNGAAANEKLFF. The entire variable domain, with the rest obtained from reference TRBV18 and TRBJ1-4, is as follows: NAGVMQNPRHLVRRRGQEARLRCSPMKGHSHVYWYRQLPEEGLKFMVYLQKENIIDESGMPKERFSAEFPKEGPSILRIQQVVRGDSAAYFCASSPNGAAANEKLFFGSGTQLSVL.

This chain links TRBV5-1 with TRBJ1-4; D is unclear. The germline V gene encodes CDR1 SGHRS and CDR2 YFSETQ. This CDR3 contains 14 residues. V dropped 4 bases and J dropped 7 bases, with 14 bases sitting between them. As DNA, the CDR3 is TGCGCCAGCAGCCGAGCCTCGGGTGGTGAAAAACTGTTTTTT. Amino acid sequence: CASSRASGGEKLFF.

V usage is TRBV5-4 and J usage is TRBJ2-7, with 13 bases identical to TRBD2. This CDR3 has 18 amino acids. Germline V gene lookup returns CDR1 SGHNT and CDR2 YYREEE (reference sequence). J lost 0 bases, V lost 4 bases, and 10 bases had no gene match. The DNA of the CDR3 is TGTGCCAGCAGCCTCCAGGGACTAGCGGGGTCCCGCTCCTACGAGCAGTACTTC. It encodes CASSLQGLAGSRSYEQYF.

The V and J genes are TRBV5-1 and TRBJ2-2; D is unresolved. Germline CDR1 reads SGHRS; CDR2 reads YFSETQ. V lost 1 base to trimming and J lost 3 bases, with 7 bases between them. The CDR3 covers 14 residues. The CDR3 nucleotides are TGCGCCAGCAGCTTGAATAGCTACACCGGGGAGCTGTTTTTT. This sequence encodes CASSLNSYTGELFF.

CDR3 sequence reads: CASSPYTRDTEAFF. CDR3 coding DNA: TGTGCCAGCAGCCCATATACCAGGGACACTGAAGCTTTCTTT. The chain is built from TRBV9 and TRBJ1-1; D perhaps matches TRBD1 (5 bases). Germline CDR1 SGDLS, CDR2 YYNGEE. This CDR3 has 14 amino acids. V was cut by 4 bases and J by 3 bases, with 13 bases left in between. Full variable domain (remainder filled in from reference TRBV9 and TRBJ1-1): DSGVTQTPKHLITATGQRVTLRCSPRSGDLSVYWYQQSLDQGLQFLIQYYNGEERAKGNILERFSAQQFPDLHSELNLSSLELGDSALYFCASSPYTRDTEAFFGQGTRLTVV.

The CDR3 is CASSQLEGEGDTEAFF. As DNA, the CDR3 is TGCGCCAGCAGCCAACTCGAGGGGGAAGGGGACACTGAAGCTTTCTTT. V usage is TRBV4-3 and J usage is TRBJ1-1; the D gene is possibly TRBD1 (6 bases). Germline V gene sequence: CDR1 LGHNA, CDR2 YSLEER. V dropped 2 bases and J dropped 3 bases, with 16 bases sitting between them. This CDR3 has 16 amino acids.

This chain links TRBV18 with TRBJ1-1; D is uncertain. Germline-derived CDR1 and CDR2 are KGHSH and LQKENI. V was cut by 0 bases and J by 2 bases, with 10 bases left in between. The CDR3 runs to 15 residues. CDR3 loop: CASSPPNSLNTEAFF. The CDR3 bases are TGTGCCAGCTCACCACCTAACAGCCTCAACACTGAAGCTTTCTTT.

This rearrangement joins TRBV6-1 to TRBJ1-6, with D perhaps matching TRBD1 (5 bases). V gave up 6 bases and J gave up 9 bases, with 12 bases separating them. The germline V gene has CDR1 MNHNS and CDR2 SASEGT. The CDR3 extends over 13 amino acids. The CDR3 bases are TGTGCCAGCAGAGTCCCAGGGTTTTCACCCCTCCACTTT. This codes for CASRVPGFSPLHF.

The gene calls are TRBV9 and TRBJ2-5; 7 bases are a match to TRBD1. The CDR3 is 15 residues long. The V segment lost 4 bases and the J segment 5 bases; nucleotides outside the gene matches: 11. CDR1 is SGDLS and CDR2 is YYNGEE in the germline V gene. The CDR3 loop reads CASSPRDREVETQYF. CDR3 sequence (DNA): TGTGCCAGCAGCCCCAGGGACAGAGAAGTTGAGACCCAGTACTTC.

The gene calls are TRBV2 and TRBJ2-7; D possibly corresponds to TRBD2 (5 bases). The CDR3 runs to 14 residues. Trimming removed 4 bases from V and 6 bases from J, with 16 bases in between. The germline gives CDR1 SNHLY, CDR2 FYNNEI. The CDR3 DNA is TGTGCCAGCAGTGTCGAGTCCGGGGAAAGCGAGCAGTACTTC. Residues: CASSVESGESEQYF.

Here the CDR3 DNA reads TGTGCCATCCCGTCGGGGACAGGGGTCGGCCAGTACTTC. Its translation: CAIPSGTGVGQYF. The V and J genes are TRBV5-4 and TRBJ2-5; TRBD1 matches 10 bases. V was pared by 9 bases and J by 10 bases, with 12 bases of the junction left unmatched. Germline V gene data show CDR1 as SGHNT and CDR2 as YYREEE (reference sequence). The CDR3 covers 13 residues. Full variable domain (outside the CDR3, taken from reference TRBV5-4 and TRBJ2-5): ETGVTQSPTHLIKTRGQQVTLRCSSQSGHNTVSWYQQALGQGPQFIFQYYREEENGRGNFPPRFSGLQFPNYSSELNVNALELDDSALYLCAIPSGTGVGQYFGPGTRLLVL.

The gene calls are TRBV6-1 and TRBJ2-7, with D uncertain. V was pared by 2 bases and J by 0 bases, with 8 bases between. The CDR3 has 14 residues. The germline V gene encodes CDR1 MNHNS and CDR2 SASEGT. The CDR3 reads CASSESVPSYEQYF. The CDR3 coding sequence is TGTGCCAGCAGTGAAAGCGTGCCCTCCTACGAGCAGTACTTC.

As concerns this clone: Other nucleotide sequences in the sample specify the same CDR3. The gene calls are TRBV5-1 and TRBJ1-1; D is uncertain. Trimming took 5 bases from V and 2 from J, leaving 10 bases between them. Germline CDR1 SGHRS, CDR2 YFSETQ. This CDR3 has 13 residues. In DNA form, the CDR3 reads TGCGCCAGCAGGCAGGCCCCAAACACTGAAGCTTTCTTT. Translation: CASRQAPNTEAFF.

The chain links TRBV6-1 to TRBJ2-5; 8 bases are a match to TRBD1. This CDR3 spans 15 amino acids. J was trimmed by 0 bases and V by 5 bases; bases with no gene match: 5. Germline CDR1 and CDR2: MNHNS and SASEGT. CDR3 bases: TGTGCCAGCAGTCCGGGACAGGTGTACCAAGAGACCCAGTACTTC. This encodes CASSPGQVYQETQYF.

The chain combines TRBV6-5 with TRBJ1-5; the match to TRBD1 covers 7 bases. The germline gives CDR1 MNHEY, CDR2 SVGAGI. This CDR3 is built from 16 residues. The V and J ends lost 0 bases and 3 bases, in that order; junction bases with no gene match: 5. The CDR3 is CASSYSKTGINQPQHF. For the CDR3, the DNA is TGTGCCAGCAGTTACTCGAAGACAGGGATCAATCAGCCCCAGCATTTT.

The CDR3: CASSSTTGSVIYNSPLHF. The CDR3 DNA follows: TGTGCCAGCAGCAGCACGACAGGGTCGGTCATCTATAATTCACCCCTCCACTTT. The chain recombines TRBV7-2 with TRBJ1-6; 7 bases are a match to TRBD1. Germline-derived CDR1 and CDR2 are SGHTA and FQGNSA. The length of the CDR3 is 18 residues. Trimming took 5 bases from V and 3 from J; bases not matched to a gene: 13.

In nucleotides, the CDR3 is TGTGCCAGCAATCCCGGGACAGTCGGAAATTCACCCCTCCACTTT. The encoded protein is CASNPGTVGNSPLHF. The chain has TRBV9 and TRBJ1-6; 7 bases are shared with TRBD1. This CDR3 has 15 amino acids. Trimming at V came to 6 bases and at J to 7 bases, leaving 10 bases not matched to a gene. Germline V CDR1 and CDR2: SGDLS, YYNGEE.